This T cell receptor (beta chain) comes out of a study of beta chain features in type 1 diabetes. On the study more broadly: Healthy donors resembled patients in age, gender and cell yields. The study, taken as a whole, reports: Cells carrying high TCR expression could end up over-represented when cDNA is sequenced.

Reverse transcribing all isolated RNA meant expressed TCRB transcripts were sequenced. Repertoires were generated with immunoSEQ multiplex PCR, while TCRdb's copy carries only in-frame clones and drops some. The data show 450,000 or so clones, about 10% seen once. About this clone: Its matching antigen is unknown.

Purity (above 95%) was reached by all sorted populations. Trimming cost V 4 bases and J 10 bases, with 20 bases left between them. The CDR3 is made up of 15 amino acids. CDR1 and CDR2 (germline): SGHAT, FQNNGV. The chain joins TRBV11-2 to TRBJ2-4, with D possibly matching TRBD2 (6 bases). The sequence derives from a woman under 30 in good health. Sample: naive CD4+ T cells from blood. Here the CDR3 reads CASSWEFGGLGIQYF. CDR3 coding DNA: TGTGCCAGCAGCTGGGAGTTCGGGGGTCTGGGGATTCAGTACTTC.